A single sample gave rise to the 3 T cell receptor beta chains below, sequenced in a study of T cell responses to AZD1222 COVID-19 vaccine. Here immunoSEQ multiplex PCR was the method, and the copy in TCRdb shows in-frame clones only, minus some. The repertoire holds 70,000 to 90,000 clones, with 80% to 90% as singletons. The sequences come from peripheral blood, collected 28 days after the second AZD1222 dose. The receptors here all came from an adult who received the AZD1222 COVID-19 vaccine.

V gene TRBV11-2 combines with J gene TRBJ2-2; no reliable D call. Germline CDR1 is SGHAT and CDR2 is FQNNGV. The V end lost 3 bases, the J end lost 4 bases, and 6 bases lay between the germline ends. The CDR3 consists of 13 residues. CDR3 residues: CASSFGVTGELFF. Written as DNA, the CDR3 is TGTGCCAGCAGCTTCGGTGTCACCGGGGAGCTGTTTTTT. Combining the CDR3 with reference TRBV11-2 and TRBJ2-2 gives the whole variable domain EAGVAQSPRYKIIEKRQSVAFWCNPISGHATLYWYQQILGQGPKLLIQFQNNGVVDDSQLPKDRFSAERLKGVDSTLKIQPAKLEDSAVYLCASSFGVTGELFFGEGSRLTVL.

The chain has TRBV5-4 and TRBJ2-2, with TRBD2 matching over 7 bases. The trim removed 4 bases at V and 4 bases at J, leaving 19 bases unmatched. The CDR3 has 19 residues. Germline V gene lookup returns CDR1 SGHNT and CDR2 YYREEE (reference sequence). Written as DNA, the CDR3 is TGTGCCAGCAGCAGACCGGGCAGCGGGGTCGCAGGTGCCACCGGGGAGCTGTTTTTT. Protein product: CASSRPGSGVAGATGELFF.

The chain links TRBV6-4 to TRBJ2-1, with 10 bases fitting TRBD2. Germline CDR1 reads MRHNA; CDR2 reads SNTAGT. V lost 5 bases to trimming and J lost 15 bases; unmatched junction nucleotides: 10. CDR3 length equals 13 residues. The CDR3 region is CASSSGGALRLFF. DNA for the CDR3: TGTGCCAGCAGTAGCGGGGGGGCCTTAAGATTGTTCTTC.